This TCR beta chain was obtained from a study of post-analysis software for immune sequencing data (dated by TCRdb to the mid-2010s). About the full investigation: Relapsing-remitting, secondary progressive and progressive-relapsing multiple sclerosis were recorded as disease courses, and subtype annotation was lacking for some patients. The patient repertoires were compared against approximately ten previously published healthy control repertoires obtained from donors aged roughly 6 to 28 years. A subset of samples was prepared in parallel using single-end sample barcoding, then pooled and co-amplified after Illumina adapter ligation. Results and caveats for the whole study, not just this receptor: Four to six TRBV segments, including TRBV5-6, TRBV5-1 and TRBV20-1, were significantly more frequent in patients than controls. Direct clustering with F measure showed strong co-clustering of samples prepared in the same batch, prompting a batch-effect correction. Significantly lower normalized Chao1 diversity was found in multiple sclerosis patients than in controls, suggesting substantial peripheral T-cell clonal expansion. The control group was slightly older than the multiple sclerosis patient group.

This clonotype has just a few counts. What antigen it recognizes has not been identified. The record has no base qualities; no much larger clone is one base away. The protocol used for the library was PCR. The data were produced on an Illumina HiSeq 2500. To reduce PCR and sequencing biases, unique molecular identifiers were incorporated into the TCR beta cDNA libraries. Per 1 to 10 million input T cells, 500,000 or so cDNA molecules were obtained, such that each molecule approximated one T cell. Patient libraries were prepared and sequenced with the same protocol used for the earlier healthy control dataset. Within a given batch, samples were prepared together, multiplexed and sequenced on the same HiSeq lane. The paper's data handling went like this. MIGEC was used to process the raw barcoded reads, and molecular identifier groups with only a single read were discarded before consensus assembly and CDR3 extraction. Clonotype tables were post-analysed with VDJtools, normalizing diversity by down-sampling all datasets to the smallest sample size. In repertoire overlap clustering, CDR3 amino acid sequences, but not nucleotide sequences, were matched to correct batch-related cross-sample contamination. Clones were called with MiXCR by TCRdb after fastp trimmed the public reads at Q25, and only in-frame beta chains were retained. Here each entry gathers all rows of one CDR3 protein and keeps the most common genes and DNA. TCRdb, not the original authors, processed these V and J calls. The sample data list over 150,000 distinct CDR3 sequences, and around 28% of these were observed just once. The biggest ten clones account for around 1.5% of the sample.

TCR beta repertoires were profiled from peripheral blood of roughly twelve young patients with multiple sclerosis to demonstrate the VDJtools post-analysis software. The multiple sclerosis patients were children and adolescents between roughly 6 and 16 years of age. V and J are truncated by 5 bases and 4 bases respectively, leaving an intervening sequence of 9 bases. Including the terminal cysteine and phenylalanine, the CDR3 comprises 12 residues. The entry retains the CDR3 DNA only, 36 bases that are in frame from base 1. The germline V gene (reference sequence) yields LNHDA for CDR1 and SQIVND for CDR2.

This chain joins TRBV19 to TRBJ2-7; TRBD1 is perhaps the D gene, given 5 matching bases. The sample comprised blood. This receptor was obtained from a girl aged 10-17 years with multiple sclerosis. The CDR3 protein: CASSDSFYEQYF. The DNA reads as follows: TGTGCCAGTAGTGACAGTTTTTACGAGCAGTACTTC.